This T cell receptor beta chain was captured by sequencing in a study of OX40 agonist ivuxolimab in advanced cancers. Study observations and caveats: There were, on average, more expanded clones in CD8+ T cells than in CD4+. There was clonal expansion of CD4+ and CD8+ blood T cells by week 6 at 0.1 to 3.0 mg/kg. Some nonresponders additionally presented with little normalized T-cell clonal expansion.

Method: immunoSEQ multiplex PCR; TCRdb's copy keeps in-frame clones and lacks some. Of about 47,000 clones listed, approximately 90% were seen once; the top ten hold 13% to 15%. To note about this clone: Its antigen is undetermined.

Germline CDR1 MGHRA, CDR2 YSYEKL. The CDR3 loop spans 16 amino acids. V gave up 1 base and J gave up 4 bases; unmatched junction bases: 6. This chain links TRBV4-1 with TRBJ2-7, with TRBD2 identical over 11 bases. This receptor was obtained from an adult with an advanced solid tumor such as melanoma, head and neck, liver or kidney cancer. Here the sequenced sample was CD4+ or CD8+ T cells sorted from blood, taken in a trial of the OX40 agonist ivuxolimab. The CDR3 nucleotides are TGCGCCAGCAGCCAAGCTAGCGGGGGGTCGGGTTACGAGCAGTACTTC. Translation: CASSQASGGSGYEQYF.